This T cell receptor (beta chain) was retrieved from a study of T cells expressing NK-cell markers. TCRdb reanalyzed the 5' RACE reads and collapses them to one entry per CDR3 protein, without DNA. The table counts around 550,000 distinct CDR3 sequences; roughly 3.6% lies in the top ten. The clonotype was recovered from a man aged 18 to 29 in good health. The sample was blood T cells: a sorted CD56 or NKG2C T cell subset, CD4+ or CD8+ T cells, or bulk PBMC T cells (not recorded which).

This CDR3 reads CASSLEAGPYEQYF. J is TRBJ2-7 and V is TRBV5-1. There are 14 residues in the CDR3. Germline V gives CDR1 SGHRS, CDR2 YFSETQ.